The sequence of this T cell receptor beta chain was determined in a study of vaccination and CD4 T cells after COVID-19. Study information: Stimulation used overlapping spike peptides from SARS-CoV-2, HCoV-NL63, HCoV-OC43 and HCoV-229E.

The assay that was used to sequence DNA from cultured CD4+ T cells was the Oncomine TCR Beta short-read assay. From cultured CD4+ T cells, genomic DNA was extracted. TCRdb processed the PCR reads anew with MiXCR; each CDR3 protein has one entry. The table records about 10,000 distinct CDR3 sequences, almost 40% of them present only once. Remarks on this clonotype: Its target is unknown.

CDR1 and CDR2 from the germline V gene are MGHRA and YSYEKL. CDR3 size: 16 residues. Trimming took 3 bases from V and 6 from J, leaving 21 bases between them. Treatment given: roughly 11-day PBMC culture with coronavirus spike peptide pools or control peptides (ViraFEST assay). The unexposed donor gave CD4+ T cells before the COVID-19 pandemic (2011-2018). Expansion of antigen-specific T cells with peptide pools by ViraFEST preceded sequencing of TCRs. The study, taken as a whole, reports: There was no significant change from around 19 to 38 median reactive clonotypes.

Sample: CD4+ T cells from blood, cultured in vitro. The sequence was collected from a human donor in good health. The rearrangement links TRBV4-1 to TRBJ2-7; D perhaps matches TRBD2 (7 bases). The CDR3 nucleotides read TGCGCCAGCAGCCAGGATCCTTGGGCAGGGGAGGGCGAGCAGTACTTC. It translates to CASSQDPWAGEGEQYF.